The 29 T cell receptor beta chains presented below share a single source sample, sequenced in a study of STAT5B mutations in CD4+ large granular lymphocyte leukemia. The assay was immunoSEQ multiplex PCR, and TCRdb's table has in-frame clones only and misses some. The table includes tens of thousands of clones, around four fifths detected once. Sequenced sample: CD4+ T cells from blood buffy coats. Receptors were obtained from a human donor in good health.

The gene calls are TRBV15 and TRBJ1-3; a possible D gene is TRBD1 (6 bases). Per the germline V gene, CDR1 is LNHNV and CDR2 is YYDKDF (reference sequence). The CDR3 loop spans 17 amino acids. V gave up 0 bases and J gave up 0 bases, with 12 bases separating them. CDR3 residues: CATSRDGGGFSGNTIYF. The CDR3 DNA sequence: TGTGCCACCAGCAGAGATGGAGGGGGTTTCTCTGGAAACACCATATATTTT. Based on the CDR3 plus reference TRBV15 and TRBJ1-3, the full variable domain is DAMVIQNPRYQVTQFGKPVTLSCSQTLNHNVMYWYQQKSSQAPKLLFHYYDKDFNNEADTPDNFQSRRPNTSFCFLDIRSPGLGDTAMYLCATSRDGGGFSGNTIYFGEGSWLTVV.

This sequence joins TRBV30 and TRBJ2-3, with D maybe TRBD2 (5 bases). This CDR3 is 14 amino acids long. V was shortened by 5 bases and J by 1 base, with 13 bases between the two germline ends. Germline V lookup: CDR1 GTSNPN, CDR2 SVGIG (reference sequence). The CDR3: CAWSTDLGTDTQYF. For the CDR3, the DNA is TGTGCCTGGTCGACGGACTTGGGCACAGATACGCAGTATTTT.

This clone turned up a few times. The CDR3 DNA sequence: TGTGCCAGCAGCTCGGACAGGGGATACTACGAGCAGTACTTC. Translated, it gives CASSSDRGYYEQYF. The chain couples TRBV5-4 to TRBJ2-7; TRBD1 agrees at 9 bases. Germline assignment: CDR1 SGHNT and CDR2 YYREEE (reference sequence). V trimming: 3 bases; J trimming: 3 bases; junction bases outside the gene matches: 4. The CDR3 is made up of 14 amino acids.

The chain uses TRBV19 and TRBJ2-1; D gene ambiguous. The V gene's germline CDR1 is LNHDA and CDR2 SQIVND (reference sequence). The CDR3 sequence is 14 residues long. V was trimmed by 3 bases and J by 7 bases, leaving 13 bases between them. CDR3 DNA: TGTGCCAGTAGTATGGGTCTGGGTAGGAATGAGCAGTTCTTC. This translates into CASSMGLGRNEQFF.

The CDR3 bases are TGTGCCAGCGTGGACAGGGGGCCTAATGAGCAGTTCTTC. Translation: CASVDRGPNEQFF. The chain uses TRBV6-1 and TRBJ2-1, with 11 positions matching TRBD1. The CDR3 has 13 amino acids. Trimming removed 8 bases from V and 7 bases from J; junction bases left unmatched: 4. CDR1 is MNHNS, CDR2 SASEGT, per germline.

The chain couples TRBV6-1 to TRBJ2-1; 14 nucleotides agree with TRBD2. The CDR3 is 15 residues long. The junction had 8 bases not matched to a gene; V was cut back by 7 bases and J by 9 bases. Per the germline V gene, CDR1 is MNHNS and CDR2 is SASEGT. The CDR3: CASTGTSGGRGEQFF. CDR3 nucleotide sequence: TGTGCCAGCACTGGGACTAGCGGGGGACGGGGTGAGCAGTTCTTC.

In its sample, this clone was seen once. The chain recombines TRBV10-2 with TRBJ1-6, with D uncertain. Germline lookup yields CDR1 WSHSY and CDR2 SAAADI. Trimming shortened V by 6 bases and J by 0 bases, and 9 bases separated the two germline ends. This CDR3 region has 15 residues. The DNA of the CDR3 is TGCGCCAGCAGGGGTGATAGCTCCTATAATTCACCCCTCCACTTT. This codes for CASRGDSSYNSPLHF.

The chain carries TRBV11-2 and TRBJ2-5, with 8 bases fitting TRBD2. The germline gives CDR1 SGHAT, CDR2 FQNNGV. The CDR3 has 14 residues. J lost 3 bases, V lost 5 bases, and 5 bases had no gene match. The CDR3 loop reads CASSLLAGKETQYF. In DNA form, the CDR3 reads TGTGCCAGCAGCCTCTTAGCGGGAAAAGAGACCCAGTACTTC.

The rearrangement joins TRBV7-6 to TRBJ2-7; weak D call: TRBD2 (5 bases). Germline values: CDR1 SGHVS, CDR2 FNYEAQ. Trimming took 0 bases from V and 5 from J, leaving 8 bases between them. The CDR3 contains 13 residues. Written as DNA, the CDR3 is TGTGCCAGCAGCTTAGCGGGAGTTAACGAGCAGTACTTC. It encodes CASSLAGVNEQYF.

This chain joins TRBV9 and TRBJ1-4; D is possibly TRBD1 (6 bases). The ends were cut back, 4 bases at V and 8 bases at J, with 18 bases in the middle. The CDR3 is made up of 15 amino acids. From germline, CDR1 is SGDLS and CDR2 YYNGEE. CDR3 loop: CASSPGVRQEEKLFF. The CDR3 nucleotides read TGTGCCAGCAGCCCAGGCGTTCGACAGGAAGAAAAACTGTTTTTT.

This clone occurred once. The chain employs TRBV6-5 and TRBJ2-5; no clear D. CDR1 and CDR2 (germline): MNHEY, SVGAGI. CDR3 length equals 14 residues. The V end was cut by 2 bases, the J end by 1 base, with 8 bases between. CDR3 coding DNA: TGTGCCAGCAGTTACGGTGACGGCCAAGAGACCCAGTACTTC. This sequence encodes CASSYGDGQETQYF.

This chain links TRBV29-1 with TRBJ1-4, with 9 bases matching TRBD1. CDR1 and CDR2 from the germline V gene are SQVTM and ANQGSEA. The CDR3 consists of 11 residues. J lost 11 bases, V lost 6 bases, and 4 bases had no gene match. Here the CDR3 DNA reads TGCAGCGTGCGACAGGGGGAGAAACTGTTTTTT. This sequence encodes CSVRQGEKLFF.

This clone was seen a single time. V is TRBV7-2 and J is TRBJ2-7; 9 bases map to TRBD1. This CDR3 is built from 17 residues. The germline V gene encodes CDR1 SGHTA and CDR2 FQGNSA. Trimming cost V 7 bases and J 2 bases; bases outside gene matches: 15. The CDR3 bases are TGTGCCAGCACCAAGAGAAGTCGGGACAGGGAACCCTACGAGCAGTACTTC. It specifies CASTKRSRDREPYEQYF.

V is TRBV7-6 and J is TRBJ1-5, with 8 nucleotides matching TRBD1. The junction had 7 bases not matched to a gene; V was cut back by 5 bases and J by 4 bases. Germline CDR1 and CDR2: SGHVS and FNYEAQ. The CDR3 sequence is 15 residues long. For the CDR3, the DNA is TGTGCCAGCAGCCCGCTACAGGGGGAGAATCAGCCCCAGCATTTT. Amino acids: CASSPLQGENQPQHF.

The CDR3 is CASNQGQSNQPQHF. Written as DNA, the CDR3 is TGTGCCAGTAATCAAGGGCAGAGTAATCAGCCCCAGCATTTT. V is TRBV19 and J is TRBJ1-5, with D unclear. Trimming took 7 bases from V and 4 from J, leaving 14 bases between them. The CDR3 consists of 14 residues. The germline V gene encodes CDR1 LNHDA and CDR2 SQIVND (reference sequence). Drawing the rest from reference TRBV19 and TRBJ1-5, the complete variable domain is DGGITQSPKYLFRKEGQNVTLSCEQNLNHDAMYWYRQDPGQGLRLIYYSQIVNDFQKGDIAEGYSVSREKKESFPLTVTSAQKNPTAFYLCASNQGQSNQPQHFGDGTRLSIL.

The chain is built from TRBV9 and TRBJ2-3; 7 positions agree with TRBD2. This CDR3 is built from 15 residues. The V gene's germline CDR1 is SGDLS and CDR2 YYNGEE. V shed 4 bases and J 2 bases; nucleotides not matched to a gene: 7. DNA of the CDR3: TGTGCCAGCAGCACACTGCTAGCGGCCACAGATACGCAGTATTTT. It specifies CASSTLLAATDTQYF.

This clone appeared a few times. The rearrangement joins TRBV18 to TRBJ1-1; D uncertain. V shed 2 bases and J shed 5 bases, with 9 bases lying between them. The length of the CDR3 is 13 residues. Germline values: CDR1 KGHSH, CDR2 LQKENI. CDR3 amino acids: CASSPMTGTEAFF. DNA of the CDR3: TGTGCCAGCTCACCAATGACCGGTACTGAAGCTTTCTTT.

The chain joins TRBV28 to TRBJ2-2; D is ambiguous. The V end was cut by 7 bases, the J end by 6 bases, with 9 bases between. The V gene's germline CDR1 is MDHEN and CDR2 SYDVKM. This CDR3 is 12 amino acids long. The CDR3 nucleotides are TGTGCCAGCACCGGGTCCGCCGGGGAGCTGTTTTTT. This gives the protein CASTGSAGELFF. The full variable domain, rest sourced from reference TRBV28 and TRBJ2-2, is DVKVTQSSRYLVKRTGEKVFLECVQDMDHENMFWYRQDPGLGLRLIYFSYDVKMKEKGDIPEGYSVSREKKERFSLILESASTNQTSMYLCASTGSAGELFFGEGSRLTVL.

This chain links TRBV5-1 with TRBJ2-5; either TRBD1 or TRBD2 may supply D (6 bases each). CDR1 and CDR2 from the germline V gene are SGHRS and YFSETQ. The V and J ends lost 0 bases and 4 bases respectively, with 10 bases between them. The CDR3 covers 14 residues. The CDR3 DNA reads TGCGCCAGCAGCTTGGCCCCGGGGGCAGAGACCCAGTACTTC. Protein product: CASSLAPGAETQYF. The full variable domain, with the rest looked up from reference TRBV5-1 and TRBJ2-5, is KAGVTQTPRYLIKTRGQQVTLSCSPISGHRSVSWYQQTPGQGLQFLFEYFSETQRNKGNFPGRFSGRQFSNSRSEMNVSTLELGDSALYLCASSLAPGAETQYFGPGTRLLVL.

This chain links TRBV11-2 with TRBJ2-7; perhaps TRBD2 as D (6 bases). CDR3 length: 13 amino acids. Trimming stripped 6 bases from V and 1 base from J, with 10 bases between. In germline, CDR1 is SGHAT, CDR2 FQNNGV. CDR3 residues: CASRGGGSYEQYF. The CDR3 region has the DNA TGTGCCAGCAGGGGGGGAGGATCCTACGAGCAGTACTTC. Filled out from reference TRBV11-2 and TRBJ2-7, the complete variable domain reads EAGVAQSPRYKIIEKRQSVAFWCNPISGHATLYWYQQILGQGPKLLIQFQNNGVVDDSQLPKDRFSAERLKGVDSTLKIQPAKLEDSAVYLCASRGGGSYEQYFGPGTRLTVT.

This sequence joins TRBV30 and TRBJ1-1; 10 nucleotides align to TRBD1. V gave up 3 bases and J gave up 4 bases; unmatched junction bases: 2. The CDR3 extends over 13 amino acids. Germline V gene data show CDR1 as GTSNPN and CDR2 as SVGIG (reference sequence). DNA of the CDR3: TGTGCCTGGAGAGACAGGGGGCTCACTGAAGCTTTCTTT. Translated, it gives CAWRDRGLTEAFF.

The chain combines TRBV28 with TRBJ2-1, with D unclear. Germline lookup yields CDR1 MDHEN and CDR2 SYDVKM. The CDR3 length is 11 residues. Trimming left V 8 bases short and J 8 bases short, with 10 bases between. Here the CDR3 reads CASGIFYEQFF. In DNA, the CDR3 is TGTGCCAGCGGAATTTTCTATGAGCAGTTCTTC.

This clone turned up a few times. The chain combines TRBV5-4 with TRBJ2-4, with 8 bases lining up with TRBD1. CDR1 and CDR2 (germline): SGHNT, YYREEE (reference sequence). This CDR3 has 13 amino acids. After removal of 4 bases from V and 8 bases from J, the junction contained 5 bases not matched to a gene. CDR3 DNA sequence: TGTGCCAGCAGCCAGACAGGGGCGGACATTCAGTACTTC. Translation gives CASSQTGADIQYF. Full variable domain (outside the CDR3, taken from reference TRBV5-4 and TRBJ2-4): ETGVTQSPTHLIKTRGQQVTLRCSSQSGHNTVSWYQQALGQGPQFIFQYYREEENGRGNFPPRFSGLQFPNYSSELNVNALELDDSALYLCASSQTGADIQYFGAGTRLSVL.

This clone was detected a few times. The chain has TRBV4-2 and TRBJ2-7; 7 bases align to TRBD2. CDR1 and CDR2 (germline): LGHNA, YNFKEQ. J lost 1 base, V lost 0 bases, and 9 bases had no gene match. This CDR3 spans 17 amino acids. The DNA of the CDR3 is TGTGCCAGCAGCCAAGAAAAGGCTAGCGGATATTCCTACGAGCAGTACTTC. Its translation: CASSQEKASGYSYEQYF.

This clone was seen just once. The chain combines TRBV6-5 with TRBJ2-4; 8 bases align to TRBD1. The CDR3 consists of 16 residues. Trimming took 4 bases from V and 4 from J; bases not matched to a gene: 9. Germline V gene sequence: CDR1 MNHEY, CDR2 SVGAGI. The CDR3 nucleotides are TGTGCCAGCAGTTCAGGACAGGGCGAAAGGAAAAACATTCAGTACTTC. This sequence encodes CASSSGQGERKNIQYF.

The J gene is TRBJ2-1, the V gene TRBV5-1; D may match TRBD1 or TRBD2 (6 bases each). CDR3 size: 15 residues. The V gene's germline CDR1 is SGHRS and CDR2 YFSETQ. V was trimmed by 2 bases and J by 4 bases, leaving 13 bases between them. In nucleotides, the CDR3 is TGCGCCAGCAGCTTAGGAGGGGGGAGGTACAATGAGCAGTTCTTC. Its protein product is CASSLGGGRYNEQFF.

The CDR3 loop reads CASSLYGLGSYEQYF. The CDR3 bases are TGTGCCAGCAGCTTGTATGGACTTGGTTCCTACGAGCAGTACTTC. The V call is TRBV5-5, the J call TRBJ2-7; D possibly corresponds to TRBD2 (5 bases). Germline values: CDR1 SGHKS, CDR2 YYEKEE (reference sequence). Trimming took 1 base from V and 1 from J, leaving 12 bases between them. CDR3 length: 15 residues.

This chain links TRBV7-2 with TRBJ2-7; D is undetermined. This CDR3 is 14 amino acids long. The V gene lost 4 bases and the J gene lost 5 bases, with 15 bases spanning the gap. From germline, CDR1 is SGHTA and CDR2 FQGNSA. CDR3 sequence reads: CASSSNRGVHEQYF. CDR3 sequence (DNA): TGTGCCAGCAGCTCTAACCGTGGGGTCCACGAGCAGTACTTC.

The V and J genes are TRBV28 and TRBJ2-1; 7 bases align to TRBD2. Germline CDR1 MDHEN, CDR2 SYDVKM. CDR3 length equals 17 residues. V was clipped by 6 bases and J by 4 bases; unmatched bases: 15. CDR3 residues: CASRGYKTGGPYNEQFF. The CDR3 DNA sequence: TGTGCCAGCAGGGGGTACAAAACGGGGGGTCCTTACAATGAGCAGTTCTTC.